This TCR beta chain was captured in a study of CD8+ T cells in alopecia areata. About the study: It was oral tofacitinib, at 5 to 10 mg twice daily, that treated patients received.

Findings and limits, study-wide: Normal scalp had lower clonality than lesional scalp, with alopecia totalis/universalis lesions showing this most strongly. Scalp sample sequencing also detects resident alphabeta T cells of normal skin. Relative to mice, TCR sharing across patients was less clear, a difference possibly HLA-related.

Extracted from the samples, RNA was reverse transcribed into cDNA to serve as the sequencing template. TCRdb's table, derived via immunoSEQ multiplex PCR, lists solely in-frame clones and lacks some. Seen here are 15,000 to 17,000 clones, 45% to 65% observed once, and the top ten hold approximately 13%. The germline V gene encodes CDR1 SGHRS and CDR2 YFSETQ. V lost 4 bases and J lost 0, with 17 bases in between. The CDR3 is 18 amino acids. Points on this clone: Its specificity is unknown.

Those with alopecia areata gave lesional scalp punch biopsies and peripheral blood. This clonotype originated in a human donor with alopecia areata. The V call is TRBV5-1, the J call TRBJ2-6, with D perhaps matching TRBD2 (5 bases). Sequencing was carried out using skin. The DNA of the CDR3 is TGCGCCAGCAGCCTGGTACGAGGGCCCAGCTCTGGGGCCAACGTCCTGACTTTC. Amino acid sequence: CASSLVRGPSSGANVLTF.